Listed below are T cell receptor beta chains from one sample, sequenced in a study of blood T cell repertoires in COVID-19. Assay used: immunoSEQ multiplex PCR; TCRdb lists only in-frame clones, some missing. The table includes around 140,000 clones, over 75% detected once. Sequenced: peripheral blood. The source is a woman in her 50s with acute or convalescent COVID-19. Each CDR3 is given with its conserved first and last residue. The D gene is left open where the match is weak. Size is stated for part of the rows, as once, few or many counts, or as a class when the clone is expanded.

CDR3: CASSPPRYGYTF; DNA: TGTGCCAGCAGTCCCCCTAGATATGGCTACACCTTC; D: -; J: TRBJ1-2; V: TRBV6-4; size: -
CDR3: CASSLGGFPETQYF; DNA: TGTGCCAGCAGTTTAGGGGGGTTTCCTGAGACCCAGTACTTC; D: -; J: TRBJ2-5; V: TRBV28; size: once
CDR3: CASSLRLAGTDTQYF; DNA: TGTGCCAGCAGCTTGAGGCTAGCAGGCACAGATACGCAGTATTTT; D: -; J: TRBJ2-3; V: TRBV5-4; size: -
CDR3: CASSFQAGGPGDTQYF; DNA: TGCGCCAGCAGCTTCCAAGCGGGGGGGCCAGGAGATACGCAGTATTTT; D: TRBD2; J: TRBJ2-3; V: TRBV5-1; size: -
CDR3: CASSLIFPSVPPNEQFF; DNA: TGTGCCAGCAGCTTGATCTTCCCTAGCGTACCCCCGAATGAGCAGTTCTTC; D: -; J: TRBJ2-1; V: TRBV5-6; size: -
CDR3: CASSEDRGQEPQHF; DNA: TGTGCCAGCAGCGAGGACAGGGGGCAGGAGCCCCAGCATTTT; D: TRBD1; J: TRBJ1-5; V: TRBV11-2; size: -
CDR3: CASSDPGRAAETQYF; DNA: TGTGCCAGCAGCGACCCAGGGAGGGCTGCCGAGACCCAGTACTTC; D: TRBD2; J: TRBJ2-5; V: TRBV11-1; size: -
CDR3: CASSPRGIQGGEKLFF; DNA: TGTGCCAGCTCACCACGGGGGATCCAGGGGGGTGAAAAACTGTTTTTT; D: TRBD1; J: TRBJ1-4; V: TRBV18; size: -
CDR3: CASTQGQGYGYTF; DNA: TGTGCCAGCACCCAGGGACAGGGGTATGGCTACACCTTC; D: TRBD1; J: TRBJ1-2; V: TRBV27; size: -
CDR3: CASSVLGGYEQYF; DNA: TGTGCCAGCAGTGTCCTGGGGGGCTACGAGCAGTACTTC; D: -; J: TRBJ2-7; V: TRBV27; size: -
CDR3: CASSWAGMTNEKLFF; DNA: TGCGCCAGCAGCTGGGCGGGGATGACTAATGAAAAACTGTTTTTT; D: -; J: TRBJ1-4; V: TRBV5-1; size: -
CDR3: CASSFEGYEQYF; DNA: TGTGCCAGCAGCTTCGAGGGTTACGAGCAGTACTTC; D: -; J: TRBJ2-7; V: TRBV11-1; size: -
CDR3: CASAGGTSNSPLHF; DNA: TGTGCCAGCGCGGGGGGGACTTCGAATTCACCCCTCCACTTT; D: -; J: TRBJ1-6; V: TRBV25-1; size: -
CDR3: CASSQEPAGTGFQPQHF; DNA: TGTGCCAGCAGCCAAGAGCCAGCCGGGACAGGGTTTCAGCCCCAGCATTTT; D: TRBD1; J: TRBJ1-5; V: TRBV4-2; size: -
CDR3: CATSDPHRAEAFF; DNA: TGTGCCACCAGTGATCCCCACCGAGCTGAAGCTTTCTTT; D: -; J: TRBJ1-1; V: TRBV24-1; size: -
CDR3: CASSQGGAIYNSPLHF; DNA: TGTGCCAGCAGCCAAGGGGGCGCAATTTATAATTCACCCCTCCACTTT; D: -; J: TRBJ1-6; V: TRBV3-1/TRBV3-2; size: -
CDR3: CASSPGQGDYGYTF; DNA: TGTGCCAGCAGTCCGGGACAGGGAGACTATGGCTACACCTTC; D: TRBD1; J: TRBJ1-2; V: TRBV28; size: -
CDR3: CASSLSRKTQNTGELFF; DNA: TGTGCCAGCAGCTTATCTCGGAAGACTCAAAACACCGGGGAGCTGTTTTTT; D: -; J: TRBJ2-2; V: TRBV7-3; size: -
CDR3: CATSREADSRGETQYF; DNA: TGTGCCACCAGCAGAGAGGCAGACTCCCGGGGGGAGACCCAGTACTTC; D: -; J: TRBJ2-5; V: TRBV15; size: -
CDR3: CASSQSTNEKLFF; DNA: TGTGCCAGCAGTCAGTCAACTAATGAAAAACTGTTTTTT; D: -; J: TRBJ1-4; V: TRBV28; size: -
CDR3: CASSSPPGWGNSFAYNEQFF; DNA: TGTGCCAGCAGCTCACCTCCTGGGTGGGGCAACAGTTTTGCCTACAATGAGCAGTTCTTC; D: -; J: TRBJ2-1; V: TRBV9; size: once
CDR3: CASSLGQGLTGELFF; DNA: TGTGCCAGCAGCTTGGGACAGGGCCTGACCGGGGAGCTGTTTTTT; D: TRBD1; J: TRBJ2-2; V: TRBV7-3; size: -
CDR3: CASSHFVEAPGNTIYF; DNA: TGTGCCAGCAGCCACTTCGTGGAGGCCCCTGGAAACACCATATATTTT; D: -; J: TRBJ1-3; V: TRBV3-1/TRBV3-2; size: -
CDR3: CASSRSGSLYEQYF; DNA: TGTGCCAGCAGTCGATCGGGGTCCCTTTACGAGCAGTACTTC; D: -; J: TRBJ2-7; V: TRBV27; size: -
CDR3: CASSLTVNTEAFF; DNA: TGTGCCAGCAGTCTGACAGTGAACACTGAAGCTTTCTTT; D: -; J: TRBJ1-1; V: TRBV6-6; size: -
CDR3: CASSRAPPGLNNEQFF; DNA: TGTGCCAGTAGTAGAGCCCCCCCGGGACTCAACAATGAGCAGTTCTTC; D: -; J: TRBJ2-1; V: TRBV19; size: -
CDR3: CASSLLGLGTGELFF; DNA: TGTGCCAGCAGCTTGCTAGGACTAGGCACCGGGGAGCTGTTTTTT; D: TRBD2; J: TRBJ2-2; V: TRBV5-6; size: -
CDR3: CASSPYNPTSASYEQYF; DNA: TGTGCCAGCAGTCCCTATAACCCGACTAGCGCGAGTTACGAGCAGTACTTC; D: TRBD2; J: TRBJ2-7; V: TRBV6-6; size: few
CDR3: CASRSQGAANYGYTF; DNA: TGTGCCAGCCGCTCACAGGGGGCAGCTAACTATGGCTACACCTTC; D: TRBD1; J: TRBJ1-2; V: TRBV9; size: -
CDR3: CASSPTAYGYTF; DNA: TGTGCCAGCTCCCCTACTGCATATGGCTACACCTTC; D: -; J: TRBJ1-2; V: TRBV2; size: -
CDR3: CASSFDRQFNTEAFF; DNA: TGTGCCAGCAGTTTCGACCGACAGTTTAACACTGAAGCTTTCTTT; D: -; J: TRBJ1-1; V: TRBV28; size: -
CDR3: CASSPPGQGLIITSPLHF; DNA: TGTGCCAGCAGCCCACCAGGACAGGGGCTTATCATTACTTCACCCCTCCACTTT; D: TRBD1; J: TRBJ1-6; V: TRBV7-8; size: -
CDR3: CASSKDSMRDTIYF; DNA: TGTGCCAGCAGCAAAGACAGCATGCGAGACACCATATATTTT; D: -; J: TRBJ1-3; V: TRBV21-1; size: -
CDR3: CASSQLVRGSTDTQYF; DNA: TGTGCCAGCTCACAATTGGTCAGGGGGAGTACAGATACGCAGTATTTT; D: TRBD1; J: TRBJ2-3; V: TRBV18; size: -
CDR3: CASSLGDREAFF; DNA: TGTGCCAGCAGTTTGGGGGACAGGGAAGCTTTCTTT; D: TRBD1; J: TRBJ1-1; V: TRBV12-3/TRBV12-4; size: -
CDR3: CASSYFRGGAEKLFF; DNA: TGTGCCAGCAGTTACTTCCGAGGGGGGGCGGAAAAATTGTTTTTT; D: -; J: TRBJ1-4; V: TRBV6-5; size: -
CDR3: CASSVVEGSPSTDTQYF; DNA: TGTGCCAGCAGCGTAGTGGAGGGATCTCCTAGCACAGATACGCAGTATTTT; D: -; J: TRBJ2-3; V: TRBV9; size: -
CDR3: CASTPGRGTGELFF; DNA: TGTGCCAGCACCCCAGGCCGGGGCACCGGGGAGCTGTTTTTT; D: -; J: TRBJ2-2; V: TRBV27; size: -
CDR3: CAISESPAESTDTQYF; DNA: TGTGCCATCAGTGAGTCACCAGCGGAGAGCACAGATACGCAGTATTTT; D: -; J: TRBJ2-3; V: TRBV10-3; size: -
CDR3: CASSFHRQGSSYEQYF; DNA: TGCGCCAGCAGCTTTCACCGACAGGGTAGTTCCTACGAGCAGTACTTC; D: TRBD1; J: TRBJ2-7; V: TRBV4-1; size: once
CDR3: CASSKWTGGSSYEQYF; DNA: TGTGCCAGCAGCAAGTGGACAGGGGGTAGCTCCTACGAGCAGTACTTC; D: TRBD1; J: TRBJ2-7; V: TRBV3-1/TRBV3-2; size: -
CDR3: CASSFSGTPRFGELFF; DNA: TGTGCCAGCAGTTTCTCTGGGACTCCTAGATTCGGGGAGCTGTTTTTT; D: -; J: TRBJ2-2; V: TRBV27; size: -
CDR3: CASSFGTGGIYSNQPQHF; DNA: TGCGCCAGCAGTTTCGGGACAGGGGGCATTTATAGCAATCAGCCCCAGCATTTT; D: TRBD1; J: TRBJ1-5; V: TRBV5-1; size: -
CDR3: CASSFDSSYEQYF; DNA: TGTGCCAGCAGCTTCGACAGTTCCTACGAGCAGTACTTC; D: -; J: TRBJ2-7; V: TRBV11-2; size: -
CDR3: CASSYSGHRGANVLTF; DNA: TGTGCCAGCAGTTACTCAGGACATCGGGGGGCCAACGTCCTGACTTTC; D: -; J: TRBJ2-6; V: TRBV6-5; size: -
CDR3: CASSRRTGSGANVLTF; DNA: TGTGCCAGTAGCCGCCGTACAGGGTCCGGGGCCAACGTCCTGACTTTC; D: -; J: TRBJ2-6; V: TRBV19; size: few
CDR3: CASSDRQVSNQPQHF; DNA: TGTGCCAGCAGTGACCGACAGGTAAGCAATCAGCCCCAGCATTTT; D: -; J: TRBJ1-5; V: TRBV6-4; size: -
CDR3: CSVEGQAGPPYGYTF; DNA: TGCAGCGTTGAAGGGCAAGCAGGCCCTCCTTATGGCTACACCTTC; D: -; J: TRBJ1-2; V: TRBV29-1; size: few
CDR3: CASSHKTGVPEAFF; DNA: TGTGCCAGCAGCCACAAAACAGGGGTGCCTGAAGCTTTCTTT; D: TRBD1; J: TRBJ1-1; V: TRBV3-1/TRBV3-2; size: -
CDR3: CASSQDLGHGRGYTF; DNA: TGTGCCAGCAGCCAAGATCTGGGACACGGTAGGGGCTACACCTTC; D: -; J: TRBJ1-2; V: TRBV3-1/TRBV3-2; size: -
CDR3: CASTLAGALDSPLHF; DNA: TGTGCCAGCACCCTCGCAGGGGCCCTGGATTCACCCCTCCACTTT; D: -; J: TRBJ1-6; V: TRBV7-9; size: -
CDR3: CASSPSGSWLAGGNEQFF; DNA: TGTGCCAGCAGCCCATCAGGATCATGGCTAGCGGGGGGTAATGAGCAGTTCTTC; D: TRBD2; J: TRBJ2-1; V: TRBV3-1/TRBV3-2; size: -
CDR3: CASSDMGTAQETQYF; DNA: TGTGCCAGCAGTGACATGGGGACTGCGCAAGAGACCCAGTACTTC; D: -; J: TRBJ2-5; V: TRBV6-2/TRBV6-3; size: -
CDR3: CASSRDWAVSGELFF; DNA: TGTGCCAGCAGCCGAGATTGGGCCGTCTCCGGGGAGCTGTTTTTT; D: -; J: TRBJ2-2; V: TRBV7-9; size: few
CDR3: CASSVDPGLNSPLHF; DNA: TGTGCCAGCAGCGTAGATCCTGGGCTTAATTCACCCCTCCACTTT; D: -; J: TRBJ1-6; V: TRBV9; size: -
CDR3: CASSYGAADAFF; DNA: TGTGCCAGCAGTTACGGGGCGGCTGACGCTTTCTTT; D: -; J: TRBJ1-1; V: TRBV6-6; size: -
CDR3: CASSPVGQTFNQPQHF; DNA: TGTGCCAGCTCACCAGTGGGACAGACATTCAATCAGCCCCAGCATTTT; D: TRBD1; J: TRBJ1-5; V: TRBV18; size: -